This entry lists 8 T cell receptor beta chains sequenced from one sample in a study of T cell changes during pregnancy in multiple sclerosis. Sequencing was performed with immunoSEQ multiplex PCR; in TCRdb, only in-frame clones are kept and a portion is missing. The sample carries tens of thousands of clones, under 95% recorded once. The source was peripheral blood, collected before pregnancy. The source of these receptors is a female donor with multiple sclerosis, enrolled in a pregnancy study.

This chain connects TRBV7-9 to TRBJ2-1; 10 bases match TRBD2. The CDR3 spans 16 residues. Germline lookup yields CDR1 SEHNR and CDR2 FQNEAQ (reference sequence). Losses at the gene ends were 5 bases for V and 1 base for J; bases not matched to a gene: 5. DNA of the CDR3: TGTGCCAGCAGCAGTCCTAGCGGGAGATCCTACAATGAGCAGTTCTTC. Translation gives CASSSPSGRSYNEQFF.

The CDR3 spells CASSGGGSNEQFF. DNA of the CDR3: TGTGCCAGCAGCGGGGGGGGGTCCAATGAGCAGTTCTTC. The chain combines TRBV7-6 with TRBJ2-1; 7 positions agree with TRBD2. Germline V gene sequence: CDR1 SGHVS, CDR2 FNYEAQ. The CDR3 runs 13 residues. The ends lost 5 bases at V and 6 bases at J; junction bases unmatched: 4.

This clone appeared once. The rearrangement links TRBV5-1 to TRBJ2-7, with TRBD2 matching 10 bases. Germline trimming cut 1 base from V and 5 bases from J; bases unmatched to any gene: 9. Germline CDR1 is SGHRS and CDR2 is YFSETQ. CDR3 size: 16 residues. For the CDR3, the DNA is TGCGCCAGCAGCTTGTTAGCTAGCGGGAGTTTCCACGAGCAGTACTTC. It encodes CASSLLASGSFHEQYF.

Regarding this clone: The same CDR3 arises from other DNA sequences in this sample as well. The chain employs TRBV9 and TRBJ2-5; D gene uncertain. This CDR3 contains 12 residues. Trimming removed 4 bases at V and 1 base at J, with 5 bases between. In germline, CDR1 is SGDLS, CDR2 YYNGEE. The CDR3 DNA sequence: TGTGCCAGCAGCAGAGGCCAAGAGACCCAGTACTTC. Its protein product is CASSRGQETQYF. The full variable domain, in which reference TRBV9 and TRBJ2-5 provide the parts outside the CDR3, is DSGVTQTPKHLITATGQRVTLRCSPRSGDLSVYWYQQSLDQGLQFLIQYYNGEERAKGNILERFSAQQFPDLHSELNLSSLELGDSALYFCASSRGQETQYFGPGTRLLVL.

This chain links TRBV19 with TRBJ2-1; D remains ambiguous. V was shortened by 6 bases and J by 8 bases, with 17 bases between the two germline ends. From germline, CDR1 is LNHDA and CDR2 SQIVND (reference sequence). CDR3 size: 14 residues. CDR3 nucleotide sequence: TGTGCCAGTAGCGAACTCTCCTTGGGCGATGAGCAGTTCTTC. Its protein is CASSELSLGDEQFF.

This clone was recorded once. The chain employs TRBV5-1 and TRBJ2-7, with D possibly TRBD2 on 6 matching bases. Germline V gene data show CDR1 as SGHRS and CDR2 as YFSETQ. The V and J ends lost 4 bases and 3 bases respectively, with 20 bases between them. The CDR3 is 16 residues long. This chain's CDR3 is CASSLSGTPPRYEQYF. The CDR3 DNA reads TGCGCCAGCAGCCTCTCCGGGACTCCCCCCCGCTACGAGCAGTACTTC.

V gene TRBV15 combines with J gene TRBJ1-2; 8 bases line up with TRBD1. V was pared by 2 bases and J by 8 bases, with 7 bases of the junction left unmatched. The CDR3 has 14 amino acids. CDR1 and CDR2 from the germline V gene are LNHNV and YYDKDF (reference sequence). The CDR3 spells CATSRRQGRQGYTF. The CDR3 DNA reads TGTGCCACCAGCAGACGACAGGGGCGCCAGGGCTACACCTTC.

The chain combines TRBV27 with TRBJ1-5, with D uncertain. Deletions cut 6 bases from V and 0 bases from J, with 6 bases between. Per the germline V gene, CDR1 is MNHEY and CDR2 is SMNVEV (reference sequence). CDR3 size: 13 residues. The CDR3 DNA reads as TGTGCCAGCAGACTCAATAGCAATCAGCCCCAGCATTTT. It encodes CASRLNSNQPQHF.